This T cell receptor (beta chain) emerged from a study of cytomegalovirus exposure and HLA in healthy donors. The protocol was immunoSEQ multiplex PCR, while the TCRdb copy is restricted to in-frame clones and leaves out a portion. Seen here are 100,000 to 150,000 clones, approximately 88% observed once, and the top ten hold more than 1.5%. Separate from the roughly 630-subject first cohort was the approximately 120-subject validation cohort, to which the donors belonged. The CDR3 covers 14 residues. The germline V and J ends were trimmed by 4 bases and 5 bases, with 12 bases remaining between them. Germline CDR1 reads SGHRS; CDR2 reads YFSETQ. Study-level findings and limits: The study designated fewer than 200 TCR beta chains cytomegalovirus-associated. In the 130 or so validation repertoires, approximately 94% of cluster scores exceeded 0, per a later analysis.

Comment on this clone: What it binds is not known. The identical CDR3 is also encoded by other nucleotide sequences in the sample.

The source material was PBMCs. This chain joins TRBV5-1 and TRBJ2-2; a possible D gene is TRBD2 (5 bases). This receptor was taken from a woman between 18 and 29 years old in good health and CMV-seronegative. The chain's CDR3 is CASSPSGRTGELFF. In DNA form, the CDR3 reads TGCGCCAGCAGCCCTTCTGGGAGAACCGGGGAGCTGTTTTTT.